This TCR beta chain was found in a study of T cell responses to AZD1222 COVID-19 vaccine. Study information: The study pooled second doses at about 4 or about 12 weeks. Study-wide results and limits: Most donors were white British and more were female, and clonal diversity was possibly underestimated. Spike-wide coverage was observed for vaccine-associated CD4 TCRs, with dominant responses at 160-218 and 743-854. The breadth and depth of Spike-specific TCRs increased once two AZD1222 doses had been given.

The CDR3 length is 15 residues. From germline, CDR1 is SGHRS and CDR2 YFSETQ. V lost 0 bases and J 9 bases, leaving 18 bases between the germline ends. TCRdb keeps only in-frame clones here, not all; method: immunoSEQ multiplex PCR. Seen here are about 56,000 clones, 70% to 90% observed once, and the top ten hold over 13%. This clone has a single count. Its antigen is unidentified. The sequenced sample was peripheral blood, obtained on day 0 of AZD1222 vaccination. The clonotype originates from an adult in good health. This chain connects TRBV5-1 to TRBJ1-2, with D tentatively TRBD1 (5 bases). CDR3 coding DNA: TGCGCCAGCAGCTTGGCCCCTGAAAGAGCAGGGAGCTACACCTTC. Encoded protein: CASSLAPERAGSYTF.